Listed here are 15 T cell receptor beta chains from one sample, sequenced in a study of CD8 T cells in ankylosing spondylitis. TCRdb re-called the 5' RACE reads with MiXCR, one entry per CDR3 protein. Of hundreds of thousands of distinct CDR3 sequences in the sample, more than 25% were seen once. The specimen was blood, either unsorted or a sorted T cell fraction (not recorded which). The receptors here all came from a male donor with ankylosing spondylitis or in good health (not recorded which).

CDR3 residues: CSAAGGRSNTGELFF. The DNA for the CDR3 is TGCAGTGCAGCGGGGGGACGGTCGAACACCGGGGAGCTGTTTTTT. The J gene is TRBJ2-2, the V gene TRBV20-1; 9 bases match TRBD2. This CDR3 has 15 residues. With 6 bases clipped from V and 0 bases from J, the junction kept 5 bases outside the gene matches. Germline CDR1 reads DFQATT; CDR2 reads SNEGSKA (reference sequence).

Of note for this clonotype: A single base separates this from a much larger clone, so it may be a read error. The chain is built from TRBV4-1 and TRBJ2-7; 11 bases agree with TRBD1. The CDR3 has 14 residues. Germline CDR1 and CDR2: MGHRA and YSYEKL. The CDR3 DNA follows: TGCGCCAGCAGCCACGGACAGGGGGCTTACGATCAGTACTTC. Its protein is CASSHGQGAYDQYF.

V and J are TRBV10-3 and TRBJ2-1; 11 nucleotides match TRBD1. Germline CDR1 and CDR2: ENHRY and SYGVKD. The CDR3 has 15 residues. V shed 6 bases, J shed 4 bases, and the junction held 5 bases outside the gene matches. DNA of the CDR3: TGTGCCATCAGACCGGACAGGGGGCCTTACAATGAGCAGTTCTTC. Amino acid sequence: CAIRPDRGPYNEQFF.

Only one count was recorded for this clonotype. The J gene is TRBJ2-1, the V gene TRBV7-9; 10 bases are shared with TRBD2. The germline CDR1 and CDR2 sequences are SEHNR and FQNEAQ (reference sequence). This CDR3 is built from 15 residues. J gave up 5 bases and V 4 bases, and 5 bases lay outside the gene matches. This chain's CDR3 is CASSWASGSDNEQFF. The CDR3 DNA is TGTGCCAGCAGCTGGGCTAGCGGGAGTGACAATGAGCAGTTCTTC.

There are many counts of this clonotype. The chain recombines TRBV12-3 or TRBV12-4 with TRBJ2-5; 8 bases map to TRBD1. Trimming took 5 bases from V and 0 from J; bases not matched to a gene: 5. CDR3 size: 15 residues. CDR3 protein: CASSPPGQDQETQYF. The CDR3, as DNA: TGTGCCAGCAGTCCACCGGGACAGGACCAAGAGACCCAGTACTTC.

The table lists this clonotype with many counts. This sequence joins TRBV14 and TRBJ2-7; 12 nucleotides match TRBD2. Per the germline V gene, CDR1 is SGHDN and CDR2 is FVKESK. After removal of 4 bases from V and 7 bases from J, the junction contained 8 bases not matched to a gene. This CDR3 region has 15 residues. This chain's CDR3 is CASSPRLAGVWEQYF. The DNA of the CDR3 is TGTGCCAGCAGCCCAAGACTAGCGGGAGTATGGGAGCAGTACTTC.

This clonotype is a singleton in its sample. The rearrangement joins TRBV29-1 to TRBJ1-1; a possible D gene is TRBD1 (5 bases). V lost 6 bases, J lost 2 bases, and 13 bases lay in between. The CDR3 consists of 13 residues. The germline gives CDR1 SQVTM, CDR2 ANQGSEA. CDR3 sequence (DNA): TGCAGCGTCGACAGCTTCGGCAACACTGAAGCTTTCTTT. It specifies CSVDSFGNTEAFF.

This clonotype showed up many times. This chain links TRBV5-1 with TRBJ2-1, with 16 bases that match TRBD2. The germline CDR1 and CDR2 sequences are SGHRS and YFSETQ. The CDR3 loop spans 17 amino acids. V gave up 3 bases and J gave up 6 bases; unmatched junction bases: 6. The CDR3 DNA sequence: TGCGCCAGCAGCTACGGGACTAGCGGGAGGGCGGCCAATGAGCAGTTCTTC. Amino acid sequence: CASSYGTSGRAANEQFF.

This clonotype was counted at least ten times. This chain uses TRBV10-3 with TRBJ2-7, with D tentatively TRBD1 (5 bases). The CDR3 has 12 amino acids. V lost 5 bases and J lost 2, with 7 bases in between. From germline, CDR1 is ENHRY and CDR2 SYGVKD. CDR3 region: CAISQGTYEQYF. CDR3 DNA sequence: TGTGCCATCAGTCAGGGAACCTACGAGCAGTACTTC.

The chain combines TRBV20-1 with TRBJ2-5; 12 positions match TRBD2. The CDR3 spans 13 residues. Germline assignment: CDR1 DFQATT and CDR2 SNEGSKA (reference sequence). CDR3 in DNA: TGCAGCCCCGGACTAGCGGGATCGGAGACCCAGTACTTC. Protein: CSPGLAGSETQYF.

The V call is TRBV20-1, the J call TRBJ1-5; a possible D gene is TRBD1 (6 bases). The V gene's germline CDR1 is DFQATT and CDR2 SNEGSKA (reference sequence). The ends were cut back, 6 bases at V and 4 bases at J, with 19 bases in the middle. The length of the CDR3 is 15 residues. The CDR3 here is CSANRAGRGNQPQHF. CDR3 bases: TGCAGTGCCAACAGGGCCGGACGGGGAAATCAGCCCCAGCATTTT.

The J gene is TRBJ2-5, the V gene TRBV6-2 or TRBV6-3; D not resolved. The CDR3 is 12 residues long. Trimming took off 2 bases at V and 8 bases at J, with 9 bases between the two ends. The V gene's germline CDR1 is MNHEY and CDR2 SVGEGT. CDR3 DNA sequence: TGTGCCAGCAGTTACGCACGAGGTACCCAGTACTTC. Protein product: CASSYARGTQYF.

This clonotype was observed at least ten times. The chain links TRBV12-3 or TRBV12-4 to TRBJ2-7, with 8 bases lining up with TRBD1. The CDR3 is 12 residues long. V shed 6 bases and J 8 bases; nucleotides not matched to a gene: 6. CDR3 amino acids: CASSLDRVKQYF. The CDR3 DNA reads TGTGCCAGCAGCCTGGACAGGGTAAAGCAGTACTTC.

This clonotype was counted many times. V is TRBV7-6 and J is TRBJ2-7, with 8 nucleotides matching TRBD1. The CDR3 length is 15 residues. V shed 1 base, J shed 6 bases, and the junction held 8 bases outside the gene matches. Germline CDR1 SGHVS, CDR2 FNYEAQ. CDR3: CASSLEDRASSEQYF. CDR3 DNA sequence: TGTGCCAGCAGCTTAGAGGACAGGGCGTCGTCCGAGCAGTACTTC.

This clonotype was seen a few times. This chain connects TRBV20-1 to TRBJ2-7; 9 nucleotides align to TRBD1. Germline assignment: CDR1 DFQATT and CDR2 SNEGSKA (reference sequence). The CDR3 is made up of 13 amino acids. V lost 6 bases to trimming and J lost 5 bases; unmatched junction nucleotides: 8. The CDR3 reads CSAPGTGRNEQYF. DNA of the CDR3: TGCAGTGCCCCCGGGACAGGGAGGAACGAGCAGTACTTC.